This T cell receptor (beta chain) is from a study of T cell responses to AZD1222 COVID-19 vaccine (dated by TCRdb to the early 2020s). In terms of the full investigation: AZD1222 recipients given second doses at about 4 weeks or at about 12 weeks were pooled, since spike-specific TCR depth and breadth were not found to differ between the two schedules. Trial participants were enrolled by age into 18-55, 56-69 and 70-plus year subgroups, with 148, 28 and 57 TCR-sequenced participants respectively. TCR sequencing was performed for 230 to 250 trial participants, of whom about 210 were given two doses of AZD1222 and approximately 25 were given two doses of MenACWY control vaccine.

The time point label, read with the paper, signifies: baseline before first vaccination. The vaccinee samples were drawn from two UK trials, COV001 and COV002, one of which was a single-blind randomized controlled phase 2/3 trial testing AZD1222 (ChAdOx1 nCoV-19) in healthy adults. For TCRbeta chain sequencing, PBMC samples from trial participants were taken at day 0 and at day 28 after the second dose. The CDR3 regions of human TCRbeta chains were subjected to immunosequencing. Per the original workflow: Repertoire TCRs were matched against a reference library of SARS-CoV-2-specific TCRs generated with the MIRA antigen-specificity platform. Breadth was defined as the fraction of unique TCRs that were SARS-CoV-2-associated, and depth was defined as the fraction of total T cells that were SARS-CoV-2-associated. Using the MIRA data, each spike-specific TCR was assigned both to the spike region to which the TCR was reactive and to a CD4 or CD8 class. Log10-transformed breadth and depth values were compared by one-way ANOVA with Sidak's multiple comparisons tests. TCRdb retrieved this table from immuneACCESS and kept in-frame rearrangements only. Not all clones are present; in checked studies, unresolved V genes account for under half, and no reason is known for the remainder. For V, J and clone size, that table is used; D and trimming come from the DNA. Recorded for this sample are tens of thousands of clones; 80% to 90% of them occurred a single time. Less than 25% of the sample is held by the ten biggest clonotypes.

In regard to this clone: It lacks a known antigen. No much larger clone is present one base from it, and per-base qualities are unavailable.

The germline V gene (reference sequence) sets CDR1 to DFQATT and CDR2 to SNEGSKA. The trim is 4 bases for V and 5 bases for J, with a gap of 17 bases between the germline ends. Its CDR3 holds 14 amino acids, cysteine through phenylalanine. The only DNA kept is the CDR3, 42 bases in frame from the first base. Results and caveats for the whole study, not just this receptor: Nearly half of unique spike-specific TCRs reportedly recognized epitopes outside regions mutated in the B.1.351 and B.1.1.7 variants. Because no samples from the day 14 peak response were available, repertoires could be characterized only after the peak T cell response. Vaccine-associated CD4 TCRs spanned the whole spike protein, with dominant responses in regions 160-218 and 743-854. The 56-69-year group was small, and its depth increase did not reach significance, likely because of low power. A significant rise in spike-specific TCR breadth and depth was observed after two AZD1222 doses relative to day 0 and relative to MenACWY recipients. Participants were mostly white British and included more females than males, and it was suggested by the authors that clonal diversity may have been underestimated. Conclusions about previously exposed vaccinees are limited, since just five to seven AZD1222 recipients were seropositive for SARS-CoV-2 at baseline.

The input for sequencing was peripheral blood, taken on day 0 of AZD1222 vaccination. This TCR was sampled from an adult in good health. The sequence joins TRBV20-1 to TRBJ1-1; the D gene is perhaps TRBD1, from 6 matching bases. The CDR3 sequence is CSAIEGGRWTEAFF. The bases are TGCAGTGCTATTGAGGGGGGGCGCTGGACTGAAGCTTTCTTT.